These T cell receptor beta chains were read from a single sample in a study of blood T cell repertoires in COVID-19. Data came from immunoSEQ multiplex PCR; TCRdb stores just in-frame clones and leaves some out. The repertoire includes around 360,000 clones, 80% to 90% of them detected once, and about 10% sits in the top ten. Sequencing input: peripheral blood. The receptor source for this set is a woman in her twenties or thirties with COVID-19, enrolled during active disease. Each CDR3 is given without its conserved first and last residue.

cdr3_aa j_call v_call
ASTYSMNTEAF TRBJ1-1 TRBV4-1
ASNQGLSGANVLT TRBJ2-6 TRBV6-5
ASSKTGKDEQF TRBJ2-1 TRBV6-6
AWTWDRLNTEAF TRBJ1-1 TRBV30
ASSPYNQETQY TRBJ2-5 TRBV5-1
ASSLGTGGAHEQF TRBJ2-1 TRBV11-2
ASSQESQSTDTQY TRBJ2-3 TRBV4-1
ATKFDRARTGELF TRBJ2-2 TRBV10-3
ASISLAGGPDTQY TRBJ2-3 TRBV19
ASSLAGGNGYT TRBJ1-2 TRBV7-6
ASSQEGGATNEKLF TRBJ1-4 TRBV4-3